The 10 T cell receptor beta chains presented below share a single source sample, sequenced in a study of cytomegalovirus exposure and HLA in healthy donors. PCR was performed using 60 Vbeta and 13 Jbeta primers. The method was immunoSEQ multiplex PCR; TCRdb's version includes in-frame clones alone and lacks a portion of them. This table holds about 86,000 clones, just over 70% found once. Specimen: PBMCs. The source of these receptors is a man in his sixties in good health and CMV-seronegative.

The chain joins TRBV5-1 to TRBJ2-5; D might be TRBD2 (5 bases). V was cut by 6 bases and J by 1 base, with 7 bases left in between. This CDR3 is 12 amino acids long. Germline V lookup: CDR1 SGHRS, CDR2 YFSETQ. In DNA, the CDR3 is TGCGCCAGCACTGCGGGCCAAGAGACCCAGTACTTC. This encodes CASTAGQETQYF. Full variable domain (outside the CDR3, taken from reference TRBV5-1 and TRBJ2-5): KAGVTQTPRYLIKTRGQQVTLSCSPISGHRSVSWYQQTPGQGLQFLFEYFSETQRNKGNFPGRFSGRQFSNSRSEMNVSTLELGDSALYLCASTAGQETQYFGPGTRLLVL.

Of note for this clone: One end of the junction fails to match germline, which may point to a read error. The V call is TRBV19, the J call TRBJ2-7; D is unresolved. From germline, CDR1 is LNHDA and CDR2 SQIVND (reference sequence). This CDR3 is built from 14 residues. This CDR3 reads CASSIGPPHYEQYF. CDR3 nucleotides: TGTGCCAGTAGCATAGGGCCCCCCCACTACGAGCAGTACTTC.

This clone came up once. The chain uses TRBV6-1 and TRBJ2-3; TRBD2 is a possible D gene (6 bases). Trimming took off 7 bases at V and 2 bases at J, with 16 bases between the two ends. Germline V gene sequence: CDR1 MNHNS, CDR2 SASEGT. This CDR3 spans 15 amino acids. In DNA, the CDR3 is TGTGCCAGCACCTCCGGGAGACTAGTCACAGATACGCAGTATTTT. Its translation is CASTSGRLVTDTQYF.

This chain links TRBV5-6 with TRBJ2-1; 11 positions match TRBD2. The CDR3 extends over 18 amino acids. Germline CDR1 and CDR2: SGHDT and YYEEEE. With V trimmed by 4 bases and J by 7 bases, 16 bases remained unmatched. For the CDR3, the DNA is TGTGCCAGCAGCAATCCTCCCGACCCTAGCGGGGGGAGGAATGAGCAGTTCTTC. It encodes CASSNPPDPSGGRNEQFF.

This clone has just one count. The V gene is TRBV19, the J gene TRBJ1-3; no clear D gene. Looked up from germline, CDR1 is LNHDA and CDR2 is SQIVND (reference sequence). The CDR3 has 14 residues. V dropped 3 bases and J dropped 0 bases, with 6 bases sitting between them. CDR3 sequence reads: CASSIQVSGNTIYF. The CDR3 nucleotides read TGTGCCAGTAGTATTCAGGTCTCTGGAAACACCATATATTTT.

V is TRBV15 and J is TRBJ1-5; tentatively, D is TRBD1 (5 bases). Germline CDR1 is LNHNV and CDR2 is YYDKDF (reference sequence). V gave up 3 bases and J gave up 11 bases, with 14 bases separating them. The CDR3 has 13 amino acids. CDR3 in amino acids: CATSRPPATAQHF. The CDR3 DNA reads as TGTGCCACCAGCAGGCCACCGGCGACAGCCCAGCATTTT.

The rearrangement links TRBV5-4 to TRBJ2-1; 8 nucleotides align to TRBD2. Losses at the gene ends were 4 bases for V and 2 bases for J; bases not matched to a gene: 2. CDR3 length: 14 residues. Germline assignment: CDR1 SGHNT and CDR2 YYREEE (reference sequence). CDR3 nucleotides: TGTGCCAGCAGCCACGGGGGGGCCTACAATGAGCAGTTCTTC. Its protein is CASSHGGAYNEQFF. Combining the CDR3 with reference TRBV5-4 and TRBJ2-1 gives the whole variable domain ETGVTQSPTHLIKTRGQQVTLRCSSQSGHNTVSWYQQALGQGPQFIFQYYREEENGRGNFPPRFSGLQFPNYSSELNVNALELDDSALYLCASSHGGAYNEQFFGPGTRLTVL.

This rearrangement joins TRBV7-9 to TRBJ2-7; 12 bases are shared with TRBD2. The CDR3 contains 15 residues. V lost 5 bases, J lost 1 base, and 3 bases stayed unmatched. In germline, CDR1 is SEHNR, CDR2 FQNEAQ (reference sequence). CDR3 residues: CASSKTSGSSYEQYF. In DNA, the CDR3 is TGTGCCAGCAGCAAGACTAGCGGGAGTTCCTACGAGCAGTACTTC. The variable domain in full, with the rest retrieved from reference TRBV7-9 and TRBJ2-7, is DTGVSQNPRHKITKRGQNVTFRCDPISEHNRLYWYRQTLGQGPEFLTYFQNEAQLEKSRLLSDRFSAERPKGSFSTLEIQRTEQGDSAMYLCASSKTSGSSYEQYFGPGTRLTVT.

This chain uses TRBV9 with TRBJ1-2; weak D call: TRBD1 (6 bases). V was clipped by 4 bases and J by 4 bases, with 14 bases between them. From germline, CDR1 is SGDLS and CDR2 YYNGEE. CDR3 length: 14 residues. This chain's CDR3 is CASSSRGKSYGYTF. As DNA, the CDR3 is TGTGCCAGCAGCTCCAGGGGTAAGAGCTATGGCTACACCTTC.

The CDR3 loop reads CASSYSQTSYEKLFF. The DNA for the CDR3 is TGTGCCAGCAGTTATTCACAGACGTCGTATGAAAAACTGTTTTTT. J is TRBJ1-4 and V is TRBV6-6, with D uncertain. The CDR3 has 15 amino acids. V was trimmed by 3 bases and J by 6 bases, leaving 14 bases between them. Per the germline V gene, CDR1 is MNHNY and CDR2 is SVGAGI (reference sequence).